The 19 T cell receptor beta chains listed next were all sequenced from one sample in a study of T cells in Graves' hyperthyroidism and ophthalmopathy. TCR beta CDR3 regions were amplified from RNA transcripts. During a first-round RT-PCR of the TCR CDR3, the HTBI primer set was used. Each CDR3 protein gets one entry after TCRdb re-called the multiplex PCR reads with MiXCR. This table has under 450,000 distinct CDR3 sequences, roughly 17% appearing once. The sequenced material came from blood. These receptor sequences come from a woman younger than 45 with Graves' hyperthyroidism that later progressed to Graves' ophthalmopathy.

This clonotype has ten or more counts. The rearrangement links TRBV9 to TRBJ2-6; TRBD2 matches 10 bases. The length of the CDR3 is 18 residues. Germline V gene sequence: CDR1 SGDLS, CDR2 YYNGEE. J gave up 2 bases and V 0 bases, and 5 bases lay outside the gene matches. For the CDR3, the DNA is TGTGCCAGCAGCGTAGCGCTAGCGGGAGTTACTGGGGCCAACGTCCTGACTTTC. This sequence encodes CASSVALAGVTGANVLTF.

The chain links TRBV6-1 to TRBJ2-3; 8 bases map to TRBD2. The CDR3 consists of 15 residues. Germline loops: CDR1 MNHNS, CDR2 SASEGT. Losses at the gene ends were 7 bases for V and 0 bases for J; bases not matched to a gene: 6. The CDR3 nucleotides are TGTGCCAGCAACGGGGGGGGCTTGAGCACAGATACGCAGTATTTT. This translates into CASNGGGLSTDTQYF.

The chain links TRBV18 to TRBJ2-1, with D perhaps given as TRBD1 or TRBD2 (5 bases each). The CDR3 spans 12 residues. V was pared by 1 base and J by 13 bases, with 11 bases between. Germline V gene data show CDR1 as KGHSH and CDR2 as LQKENI. CDR3 sequence reads: CASSPLGRHQFF. The DNA of the CDR3 is TGTGCCAGCTCACCACTGGGACGACATCAGTTCTTC.

In its sample, this clonotype was seen many times. The gene calls are TRBV9 and TRBJ1-1, with TRBD1 identical over 7 bases. Germline loops: CDR1 SGDLS, CDR2 YYNGEE. J was trimmed by 1 base and V by 0 bases; bases with no gene match: 6. The CDR3 length is 16 residues. Written as DNA, the CDR3 is TGTGCCAGCAGCGTAGACCGACAGGGTTCGAACACTGAAGCTTTCTTT. This sequence encodes CASSVDRQGSNTEAFF.

The genes are TRBV2 and TRBJ2-7; 11 nucleotides line up with TRBD2. V trimming: 9 bases; J trimming: 0 bases; junction bases outside the gene matches: 10. The CDR3 consists of 16 residues. CDR1 SNHLY and CDR2 FYNNEI come from the germline V gene. CDR3 residues: CARGTSLAGGSYEQYF. As DNA, the CDR3 is TGTGCCAGGGGGACTAGCCTAGCGGGGGGCTCCTACGAGCAGTACTTC.

This clonotype is a singleton in its sample. The V call is TRBV30, the J call TRBJ2-2; 7 nucleotides line up with TRBD2. Germline CDR1 GTSNPN, CDR2 SVGIG (reference sequence). The CDR3 extends over 16 amino acids. The ends lost 4 bases at V and 5 bases at J; junction bases unmatched: 13. CDR3 loop: CAWMGREASKTGELFF. CDR3 coding DNA: TGTGCCTGGATGGGTCGGGAGGCTAGCAAGACCGGGGAGCTGTTTTTT.

As regards this clonotype: Possible read error: a much larger clone is one base away. V is TRBV24-1 and J is TRBJ2-2; D might be TRBD1 or TRBD2, each matching 5 bases. Germline CDR1 KGHDR, CDR2 SFDVKD. CDR3 length: 14 amino acids. Here the CDR3 reads CATGGPMNSGELFF. The CDR3 bases are TGTGCCACCGGGGGACCCATGAACAGCGGGGAGCTGTTTTTT.

The chain combines TRBV12-3 or TRBV12-4 with TRBJ2-7; D unclear. V was trimmed by 5 bases and J by 2 bases, leaving 10 bases between them. The CDR3 length is 13 residues. The CDR3 loop reads CASSGVATYEQYF. For the CDR3, the DNA is TGTGCCAGCAGTGGGGTGGCTACCTACGAGCAGTACTTC.

The table lists this clonotype with a few counts. The chain employs TRBV12-3 or TRBV12-4 and TRBJ2-5; TRBD2 might be the D (5 bases). Trimming took off 6 bases at V and 2 bases at J, with 19 bases between the two ends. The CDR3 has 16 residues. CDR3 DNA: TGTGCCAGCAGCCCCATGGGGAGCGGCCCTCAAGAGACCCAGTACTTC. Translation gives CASSPMGSGPQETQYF.

In this sample, this clonotype turned up many times. The gene calls are TRBV11-1 and TRBJ1-4; D possibly corresponds to TRBD1 (6 bases). The germline V gene has CDR1 SGHAT and CDR2 FQDESV (reference sequence). Trimming cost V 4 bases and J 8 bases, with 11 bases left between them. This CDR3 has 13 residues. CDR3 bases: TGTGCCAGCAGCTCCGGACAGACGGAAAAACTGTTTTTT. Its protein product is CASSSGQTEKLFF. The entire variable domain, with the rest obtained from reference TRBV11-1 and TRBJ1-4, is as follows: EAEVAQSPRYKITEKSQAVAFWCDPISGHATLYWYRQILGQGPELLVQFQDESVVDDSQLPKDRFSAERLKGVDSTLKIQPAELGDSAMYLCASSSGQTEKLFFGSGTQLSVL.

This clonotype was picked up many times. V and J are TRBV30 and TRBJ2-7; D is ambiguous. Germline CDR1 reads GTSNPN; CDR2 reads SVGIG (reference sequence). The CDR3 loop spans 13 amino acids. V was trimmed by 1 base and J by 3 bases, leaving 10 bases between them. CDR3 in amino acids: CAWSGLGNYEQYF. CDR3 DNA: TGTGCCTGGAGTGGCCTAGGTAACTACGAGCAGTACTTC.

This clonotype was counted at least ten times. The chain joins TRBV7-9 to TRBJ2-1, with D possibly matching TRBD1 (6 bases). Germline CDR1 SEHNR, CDR2 FQNEAQ (reference sequence). The CDR3 contains 15 residues. V lost 4 bases, J lost 7 bases, and 17 bases lay in between. CDR3 residues: CASSWAGRGGNEQFF. CDR3 coding DNA: TGTGCCAGCAGCTGGGCGGGCAGGGGCGGTAATGAGCAGTTCTTC.

This clonotype was seen at least ten times. The chain couples TRBV29-1 to TRBJ1-2; TRBD1 is a possible D gene (5 bases). Trimming removed 5 bases at V and 5 bases at J, with 18 bases between. CDR3 length equals 14 residues. Germline CDR1 SQVTM, CDR2 ANQGSEA. DNA of the CDR3: TGCAGCGTTCCGACCGGGACGGGCGGGTATGGCTACACCTTC. It yields the protein CSVPTGTGGYGYTF.

Remarks on this clonotype: A much larger clone differs by one base, so this may be a read error. The gene calls are TRBV3-1 and TRBJ2-7, with 8 bases matching TRBD1. The trim removed 4 bases at V and 3 bases at J, leaving 11 bases unmatched. CDR1 is LGHDT, CDR2 YNNKEL, per germline (reference sequence). The CDR3 is made up of 16 amino acids. DNA for the CDR3: TGTGCCAGCAGCCGGGGACGGACAGGGAGAAACTACGAGCAGTACTTC. This codes for CASSRGRTGRNYEQYF.

This clonotype occurred many times. The rearrangement uses TRBV10-3 and TRBJ2-7; tentatively, D is TRBD1 or TRBD2 (6 bases each). Germline assignment: CDR1 ENHRY and CDR2 SYGVKD. Trimming stripped 9 bases from V and 5 bases from J, with 14 bases between. The CDR3 spans 12 residues. CDR3 in amino acids: CAILQGGNEQYF. The CDR3 nucleotides read TGTGCCATTCTACAGGGAGGAAACGAGCAGTACTTC.

This clonotype was seen a few times. This sequence joins TRBV6-1 and TRBJ2-7, with D possibly being TRBD1 or TRBD2 (5 bases each). This CDR3 has 13 amino acids. V was clipped by 8 bases and J by 3 bases, with 14 bases between them. Germline assignment: CDR1 MNHNS and CDR2 SASEGT. CDR3 loop: CASRRGQLYEQYF. The CDR3 DNA follows: TGTGCCAGCCGCCGGGGCCAGCTCTACGAGCAGTACTTC.

This clonotype has only a few counts. The chain recombines TRBV5-6 with TRBJ2-7; tentatively, D is TRBD1 or TRBD2 (5 bases each). The CDR3 loop spans 15 amino acids. The germline gives CDR1 SGHDT, CDR2 YYEEEE. With 4 bases removed from V and 0 bases from J, the gap between germline ends came to 14 bases. The CDR3 DNA reads TGTGCCAGCAGCGGATTGGGACCCTCCTCCTACGAGCAGTACTTC. The encoded protein is CASSGLGPSSYEQYF. Combining the CDR3 with reference TRBV5-6 and TRBJ2-7 gives the whole variable domain DAGVTQSPTHLIKTRGQQVTLRCSPKSGHDTVSWYQQALGQGPQFIFQYYEEEERQRGNFPDRFSGHQFPNYSSELNVNALLLGDSALYLCASSGLGPSSYEQYFGPGTRLTVT.

This chain joins TRBV10-3 and TRBJ1-4, with a tentative D call TRBD1 (6 bases). This CDR3 comprises 14 residues. Per the germline V gene, CDR1 is ENHRY and CDR2 is SYGVKD. V was shortened by 5 bases and J by 6 bases, with 13 bases between the two germline ends. CDR3 amino acids: CAISTGREHEKLFF. The CDR3, as DNA: TGTGCCATCAGTACAGGGAGGGAACATGAAAAACTGTTTTTT.

This clonotype was found many times. The chain uses TRBV20-1 and TRBJ1-6, with D unclear. Germline-derived CDR1 and CDR2 are DFQATT and SNEGSKA (reference sequence). The CDR3 totals 16 residues. The CDR3 loop reads CRQKPTTRFYNSPLHF. CDR3 sequence (DNA): TGCAGACAAAAGCCGACGACCCGCTTCTATAATTCACCCCTCCACTTT.